This T cell receptor (beta chain) was sequenced in a study of long-term antiretroviral therapy in people with HIV. Whole-study findings and limits: The data indicate that diversity increased after ART but remained below transplant donor controls.

The J segment lost 3 bases and the V segment lost 0 bases, leaving 0 bases of the junction unmatched. Germline V gene lookup returns CDR1 SGHRS and CDR2 YFSETQ. The CDR3 spans 16 residues. With survey level as its setting, the immunoSEQ assay was v3.0. Generated by immunoSEQ multiplex PCR, the TCRdb table keeps only in-frame clones and is missing some. The sample lists more than 20,000 clones, 86% occurring once. To note about this clone: Its specificity is unknown.

The sample was unsorted PBMCs, taken 1.8 years before starting antiretroviral therapy. The chain links TRBV5-1 to TRBJ2-1; TRBD2 matches 13 bases. The TCR originated in a woman in her thirties with HIV. CDR3 residues: CASSLGLAGGYNEQFF. The CDR3 DNA sequence: TGCGCCAGCAGCTTGGGACTAGCGGGGGGCTACAATGAGCAGTTCTTC.